This TCR beta chain was sequenced for a study of Graves' ophthalmopathy and Graves' hyperthyroidism. Study-level information: Prior to any treatment, peripheral blood was collected at the time of initial diagnosis.

CDR3 regions of TCR beta were amplified from RNA transcripts. The workflow started with a first-round RT-PCR run with HTBI primers and then moved on to a second-round multiplex PCR. A single record per CDR3 protein comes from TCRdb applying MiXCR to the multiplex PCR reads. The sample holds about 640,000 distinct CDR3 sequences, approximately 39% seen once. Every ophthalmopathy donor presented moderate-to-severe activity, CAS ≥3, NOSPECS ≥4 and duration under 3 months. Other autoimmune diseases, uncontrolled infections, pregnancy or lactation excluded patients from enrollment. The germline gives CDR1 SNHLY, CDR2 FYNNEI. This CDR3 spans 14 amino acids. Deletions cut 4 bases from V and 4 bases from J, with 11 bases between.

The gene calls are TRBV2 and TRBJ1-5; D remains ambiguous. Input material: peripheral blood. The receptor's source is an adult man with Graves' ophthalmopathy. CDR3 loop: CASSARGLNQPQHF. The CDR3 DNA sequence: TGTGCCAGCAGTGCGCGGGGTCTTAATCAGCCCCAGCATTTT.